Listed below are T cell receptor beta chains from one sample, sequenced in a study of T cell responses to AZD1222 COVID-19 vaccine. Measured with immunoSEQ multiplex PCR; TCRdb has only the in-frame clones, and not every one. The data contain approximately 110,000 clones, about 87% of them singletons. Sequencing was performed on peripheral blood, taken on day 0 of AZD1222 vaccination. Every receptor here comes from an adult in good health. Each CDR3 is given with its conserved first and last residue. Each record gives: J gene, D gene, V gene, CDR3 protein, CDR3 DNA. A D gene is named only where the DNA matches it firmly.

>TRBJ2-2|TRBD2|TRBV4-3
CASSQLAANTGELFF
TGCGCCAGCAGCCAACTAGCGGCGAACACCGGGGAGCTGTTTTTT
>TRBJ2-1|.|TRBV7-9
CASSLAYNEQFF
TGTGCCAGCAGCTTAGCCTACAATGAGCAGTTCTTC
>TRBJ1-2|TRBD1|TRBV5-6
CASSLGQDFYGYTF
TGTGCCAGCAGCCTAGGACAGGACTTCTATGGCTACACCTTC
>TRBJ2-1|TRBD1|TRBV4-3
CASSQDPPDRGNEQFF
TGCGCCAGCAGCCAAGATCCACCCGACAGGGGCAATGAGCAGTTCTTC
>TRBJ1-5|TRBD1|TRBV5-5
CASSLGDRKQPQHF
TGTGCCAGCAGCCTGGGGGACAGGAAACAGCCCCAGCATTTT
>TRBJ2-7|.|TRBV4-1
CASSQSVSAELLYEQYF
TGCGCCAGCAGCCAGTCGGTTAGCGCCGAACTTCTCTACGAGCAGTACTTC
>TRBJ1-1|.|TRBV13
CASSPTQGRTEAFF
TGTGCCAGCAGCCCAACCCAGGGCCGGACTGAAGCTTTCTTT
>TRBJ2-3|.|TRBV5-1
CASSLVGTSTDTQYF
TGCGCCAGCAGCTTGGTTGGGACCAGCACAGATACGCAGTATTTT
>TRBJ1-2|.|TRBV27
CATQEEGNGYTF
TGTGCCACCCAAGAAGAGGGTAACGGCTACACCTTC
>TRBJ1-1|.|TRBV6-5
CASSYHGGARVEAFF
TGTGCCAGCAGTTACCATGGGGGGGCCCGAGTTGAAGCTTTCTTT
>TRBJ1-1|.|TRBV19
CASRGEWAEAFF
TGTGCCAGTAGAGGCGAGTGGGCTGAAGCTTTCTTT
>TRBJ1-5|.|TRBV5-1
CASSLSGFRSQPQHF
TGCGCCAGCAGCTTGTCCGGGTTTCGCAGCCAGCCCCAGCATTTT
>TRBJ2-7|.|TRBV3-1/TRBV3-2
CASSQFGGTDEQYF
TGTGCCAGCAGCCAATTCGGGGGAACCGACGAGCAGTACTTC